The 3 T cell receptor beta chains given below trace back to one sample, sequenced in a study of T cell responses to AZD1222 COVID-19 vaccine. TCRdb's table, derived via immunoSEQ multiplex PCR, lists solely in-frame clones and lacks some. The table lists about 130,000 clones, about 80% of them singletons. The source material was peripheral blood, sampled on day 0 of AZD1222 vaccination. These receptors were obtained from an adult in good health.

In its sample, this clone was seen once. The chain recombines TRBV2 with TRBJ1-2; 7 bases agree with TRBD1. This CDR3 is built from 13 residues. Germline V gene data show CDR1 as SNHLY and CDR2 as FYNNEI. V lost 4 bases, J lost 6 bases, and 5 bases stayed unmatched. The CDR3, as DNA: TGTGCCAGCAGTGGACAGGGTTTAAATGGCTACACCTTC. The encoded protein is CASSGQGLNGYTF.

As to this clone: Other nucleotide sequences in the sample specify the same CDR3. This chain joins TRBV28 and TRBJ1-5; tentatively, D is TRBD1 (5 bases). V was pared by 2 bases and J by 2 bases, with 10 bases between. CDR1 and CDR2 from the germline V gene are MDHEN and SYDVKM. This CDR3 spans 15 amino acids. The CDR3 bases are TGTGCCAGCAGTTTAACAGGAGGGGGCAATCAGCCCCAGCATTTT. Its translation: CASSLTGGGNQPQHF.

The rearrangement joins TRBV27 to TRBJ1-5; TRBD1 might be the D (6 bases). V was cut by 4 bases and J by 4 bases, with 14 bases left in between. The CDR3 is 15 amino acids. Germline V CDR1 and CDR2: MNHEY, SMNVEV (reference sequence). Written as DNA, the CDR3 is TGTGCCAGCAGTTCGCAGGGGCTAGGTAATCAGCCCCAGCATTTT. It yields the protein CASSSQGLGNQPQHF.